The T cell receptor (beta chain) described here comes from a study of cytomegalovirus exposure and HLA in healthy donors listed by TCRdb under 2017. With respect to the entire study: An earlier analysis of 587 of the donors reported 276 Gb of sequence data and 95 million to 130 million unique TCR beta sequences obtained from approximately 180 million T cells. Roughly 300 gigabases of sequencing data and around 90 million unique TCR sequences made up an early release that covered around 640 HLA-typed donors. The genetic ancestry cluster associated with self-reported Caucasian donors included over 65% of the roughly 400 genotyped donors. The study aimed to test whether signatures of past pathogen exposure could be identified by cataloging public T cell receptors. The T cell repertoires of around 670 subjects were profiled by immunosequencing and related to cytomegalovirus serostatus. Along with the approximately 650-subject first cohort, a separate validation cohort of approximately 110 different subjects was used. To predict cytomegalovirus infection status, the study combined high-throughput TCR immunosequencing, statistical association of individual TCRs with disease status, and machine learning. In a later analysis, previously published TCR beta repertoires from 666 donors were re-analyzed and high-resolution HLA genotyping was added so that TCR occurrence patterns could be studied. Rather than using new phenotypic data, the later analysis identified candidate immune exposures from TCR beta sequences and from how often those sequences occurred across donors. An earlier analysis of 500 to 650 of the donors applied high-throughput TCR beta sequencing to assess whether each TCR beta V gene segment acted as functional or pseudogenic. Donor age, sex, ethnicity and CMV serostatus were collected together with the repertoire data. In a later genetic analysis, genome-wide SNP genotypes for about 65% of the roughly 700 donors were used, and that subset was treated as a discovery cohort. Every discovery cohort repertoire had been produced on one sequencing platform. HLA typing included class I and class II loci at four-digit resolution. Typing coverage varied by locus: roughly 620-630 donors for A, B, C, DRB1 and DQB1; roughly 520 for DQA1; over 600 for DPA1; approximately 490 for DPB1. Four or five DR-DQ haplotypes were treated as single units for association and clustering because of strong linkage in the cohort. Among roughly 400 genotyped donors of the cohort, an average of approximately 200,000 unique TCR beta nucleotide sequences was sequenced per donor, of which 15% to 20% were non-productive.

The V end gives up 0 bases and the J end 3 bases, leaving 11 bases in the junction not matched to a gene. As encoded in the germline V gene, CDR1 is LGHNA while CDR2 is YSLEER. Including cysteine and phenylalanine, the CDR3 has 19 amino acids. Only the CDR3 portion is preserved as DNA: 57 bases, with reading frame beginning at the first base. The paper's findings and limits, for the study overall: Approximately 16 rarely observed V segments, including chromosome 9 orphons, were excluded from the earlier analysis of approximately 600 of the donors because counts were too low. Because some donors lacked HLA typing at each locus, the association tests relied only on the typed subset. A later analysis reported that several top co-occurrence clusters appeared linked to parvovirus B19, influenza, CMV and Epstein-Barr virus. A cluster of highly shared sequence variants was judged likely to be a technical artifact of the sequencing pipeline. Compared with the approximately 670-donor mean, donors in an Asian-associated ancestry cluster had fewer N-insertions in productive TCRs, according to a later genetic analysis. Three of the identified cytomegalovirus-associated TCR beta chains were confirmed in vitro to be specific for cytomegalovirus antigens. While some public TCRs were present in many individuals, most TCR sequences turned up only very rarely across donors. Cytomegalovirus status was reported to be diagnosed by the classifier with high specificity and sensitivity in both the original and validation cohorts. Correlated functional status among segregating V segments might reflect linkage disequilibrium, but an unknown experimental factor could not be ruled out. In a later analysis, HLA-associated TCR beta chains were found to be more clonally expanded and to have lower generation probabilities than equally common non-associated chains. A later analysis found that TCR association rates varied across HLA loci, with DRB1 alleles showing the most associated TCRs and HLA-C alleles the fewest. Immune exposure information for the cohort was limited to CMV serostatus. Because the 87-base-pair reads could not distinguish some IMGT-functional V segments, including TRBV6-2 and TRBV6-3, those segments were excluded. A later analysis found that most CMV-associated TCR beta chains appeared HLA-restricted, with HLA associations seemingly driven largely by CMV exposure. According to the authors, the approach could potentially be generalized to other disease states and immunological phenotypes. In an earlier analysis of around 600 of the donors, most TCR beta V segments were observed in productive rearrangements about 87% or about 30% of the time, broadly matching IMGT annotations. An association between a missense DCLRE1C variant and V-gene and J-gene trimming of TCR beta chains was found in a later genetic analysis and replicated in an independent cohort. Presence/absence analyses assumed roughly uniform sequencing depth across donors, an assumption that may not hold. The cohort was sequenced for TCR beta chains only, and without alpha or paired-chain data the features that could be detected were limited. A further reported finding was that TCR beta sequences accurately predicted the HLA-A and HLA-B alleles for most subjects in the first cohort. In the study, some 160 TCR beta chains were listed as associated with cytomegalovirus. In a later analysis, some 17,000 TCR beta sequences were associated with specific HLA alleles at a false discovery rate of 0.05. Strong co-occurrence of HLA alleles, especially DR and DQ, made assigning TCR associations to individual alleles difficult.

The cohort comprised around 700 healthy bone marrow donors. At the time of sampling, every cohort member was nominally healthy, though immune exposures that went unrecorded were likely present. The donor was CMV seronegative and belonged to the group of 380 or so seronegative cohort members. A peripheral blood sample was provided by each donor, and peripheral blood mononuclear cells were used for TCR beta sequencing. Genomic DNA was extracted from the blood cell samples with the Qiagen DNeasy Blood Extraction Kit. A remark on this clone: This receptor's antigen is unknown. Base qualities are not provided; no much larger clone lies one nucleotide away.

Library generation was performed with the immunoSEQ multiplex PCR assay. For the multiplex PCR, a mixture combining 60 forward primers for TCR Vbeta segments and 13 reverse primers for TCR Jbeta segments was used. A multiplex PCR assay on genomic DNA amplified the CDR3 region of rearranged TCR beta genes. The amplified TCR beta libraries were sequenced on the Illumina HiSeq System as 87-base-pair reads. The published analysis was carried out like this. A later analysis counted tens of millions of unique TCR beta chains across the 500 to 850 repertoires, and roughly 10 million of these chains were shared by at least two donors. Raw reads were error-corrected and collapsed into unique sequences with a nearest-neighbor algorithm that merged closely related sequences to remove PCR and sequencing errors. Alignment of CDR3 sequences to IMGT reference sequences was used to assign V, D and J gene segments. For a sequence to be retained, a match of at least six nucleotides was required to both a V gene segment and a J gene segment. A rearrangement was called productive if the CDR3 had no stop codons and remained in frame with V and J, and every other rearrangement was called non-productive. CDR3 was defined according to IMGT convention as the region running from the second conserved V-encoded cysteine to the conserved J-encoded phenylalanine. In an earlier analysis of approximately 590 of the donors, sequences lacking an unambiguous match to a single V gene segment were excluded. In an earlier analysis of approximately 590 of the donors, V segments were called functional above 56.7% productive rearrangements and were called segregating when the between-donor standard deviation exceeded 5%. A statistical classification framework was built for diagnosing cytomegalovirus status from the catalog of TCR beta chain sequences. In a later analysis, V and J genes were assigned by comparing TCR nucleotide sequences against IMGT/GENE-DB human TR gene sequences. Using the TCRdist pipeline, a later analysis assigned CDR3 sequences along with most-parsimonious VDJ recombination scenarios. In a later analysis, every TCR beta chain was defined by the combination of its CDR3 amino acid sequence and its V-gene family, and reads without a unique V-gene family were dropped. A later analysis removed 500 to 650 highly shared, low-generation-probability nucleotide sequences to deal with suspected cross-contamination and a sequencing artifact. In a later analysis, a clonal expansion index for each public chain was calculated from normalized within-repertoire ranks of inferred template counts. In a later analysis, generation probabilities were computed using a VDJ recombination model fitted to out-of-frame rearrangements, and the results were checked against IGoR. A later analysis scored TCR-TCR, TCR-HLA and TCR-CMV co-occurrence with hypergeometric tests, applying a repertoire-size bias correction to TCR pairs. To estimate false discovery rates, a later analysis permuted the HLA or CMV assignments 20 times. In a later analysis, co-occurring TCRs were grouped using DBSCAN, with TCRdist sequence similarity added in when clustering inside HLA-allele-positive subsets. Co-occurrence clustering excluded repertoires with fewer than 30,000 or more than 120,000 public chains, plus five with anomalous nucleotide sharing. TCRdb's version of the immuneACCESS table is confined to in-frame rearrangements and falls short of the full clone set. An unresolved V gene accounts for under half of the shortfall where checked; the remainder is of unknown origin. V, J and clone size derive from that table, while D and trimming were established from the DNA sequence. Counted in this sample were 110,000 or so clones; roughly four fifths of them appeared once. More than 1.5% of the sample lies in the top ten.

Here the chain combines TRBV4-3 and TRBJ1-2; TRBD1 matches 12 bases in the middle. The origin of this receptor is a man in his forties or fifties in good health and CMV-seronegative. Sequences were obtained from PBMCs. Here is the DNA: TGCGCCAGCAGCCAAGAAGACTCGGGACAGGGGGCTAATCACTATGGCTACACCTTC. Its protein is CASSQEDSGQGANHYGYTF.